Below are 14 T cell receptor beta chains sequenced from a single sample in a study of blood T cells in healthy people across ages. With a J-beta primer mix and a sample-barcoded 5' primer, a second PCR ran about 6 to 11 cycles. TCRdb fed the 5' RACE reads into MiXCR, producing one record per CDR3 protein. The sample carries 650,000 to 800,000 distinct CDR3 sequences, around 45% recorded once. The material sequenced was blood. These TCRs come from a man aged 55 to 70 in good health.

This clonotype was observed a few times. In DNA, the CDR3 is TGCGCCAGCAGCCAAGGTGGAGGGGGGGCGAAGACCCAGTACTTC. It is translated as CASSQGGGGAKTQYF. The gene calls are TRBV4-3 and TRBJ2-5, with a tentative D call TRBD2 (7 bases). Germline CDR1 and CDR2: LGHNA and YSLEER. The V end lost 1 base, the J end lost 6 bases, and 15 bases lay between the germline ends. The length of the CDR3 is 15 residues.

The chain joins TRBV3-1 to TRBJ2-5, with 8 bases matching TRBD1. The J call is doubtful: the DNA matches TRBJ2-7 better. CDR1 is LGHDT, CDR2 YNNKEL, per germline (reference sequence). The CDR3 spans 13 residues. The CDR3, as DNA: TGTGCCAGCAGCCAGGTGGACAGGGCCGAGCAGTACTTC. Its protein product is CASSQVDRAEQYF.

This clonotype was seen a few times. The chain combines TRBV20-1 with TRBJ1-2; 7 nucleotides align to TRBD1. Trimming cost V 0 bases and J 7 bases; bases outside gene matches: 8. The CDR3 contains 14 residues. The V gene's germline CDR1 is DFQATT and CDR2 SNEGSKA (reference sequence). This chain's CDR3 is CSARDLRRGPGYTF. The CDR3 bases are TGCAGTGCTAGAGATCTTAGGAGGGGGCCTGGCTACACCTTC.

The chain combines TRBV4-3 with TRBJ2-7; 7 nucleotides match TRBD1. CDR3 length: 15 amino acids. CDR1 and CDR2 from the germline V gene are LGHNA and YSLEER. Unmatched junction bases numbered 9, after V lost 0 bases and J lost 7 bases. Written as DNA, the CDR3 is TGCGCCAGCAGCCAAGAGTCACAGGGGTACAATGAGCAGTACTTC. Its translation: CASSQESQGYNEQYF.

The rearrangement joins TRBV12-3 or TRBV12-4 to TRBJ2-7; 9 bases are shared with TRBD2. J gave up 0 bases and V 6 bases, and 9 bases lay outside the gene matches. This CDR3 has 16 residues. The CDR3 loop reads CASSSILSGSSYEQYF. In DNA form, the CDR3 reads TGTGCCAGCAGCTCAATCCTTAGCGGGAGCTCCTACGAGCAGTACTTC.

The rearrangement joins TRBV7-8 to TRBJ2-6, with 8 bases identical to TRBD1. Trimming took 1 base from V and 0 from J; bases not matched to a gene: 8. The CDR3 sequence is 19 residues long. Germline CDR1 is SGHVS and CDR2 is FQNEAQ. CDR3 residues: CASSLVSGGAGSGANVLTF. CDR3 bases: TGTGCCAGCAGCTTAGTTTCAGGGGGCGCTGGCTCTGGGGCCAACGTCCTGACTTTC.

The rearrangement links TRBV6-5 to TRBJ1-2; TRBD1 is a possible D gene (6 bases). Germline CDR1 and CDR2: MNHEY and SVGAGI. V lost 6 bases and J lost 0, with 11 bases in between. CDR3 length equals 14 residues. CDR3 DNA: TGTGCCAGCAGGATACAGGGATCTAACTATGGCTACACCTTC. Its protein is CASRIQGSNYGYTF.

V usage is TRBV20-1 and J usage is TRBJ2-7, with D uncertain. The germline CDR1 and CDR2 sequences are DFQATT and SNEGSKA (reference sequence). CDR3 length: 14 residues. Trimming left V 4 bases short and J 1 base short, with 14 bases between. The CDR3 nucleotides are TGCAGTGCTATTCCTTTTGGGCATTCCTACGAGCAGTACTTC. Amino acid sequence: CSAIPFGHSYEQYF.

The chain is built from TRBV7-2 and TRBJ1-1; D is unresolved. This CDR3 contains 15 residues. Germline CDR1 SGHTA, CDR2 FQGNSA. V was clipped by 4 bases and J by 11 bases, with 23 bases between them. DNA of the CDR3: TGTGCCAGCAGCTCCTCTATTCTCCGGGCTCACGATGCTTTCTTT. It is translated as CASSSSILRAHDAFF.

This clonotype is a singleton in its sample. Just one base apart from a much larger clone, this may be a read error. J is TRBJ1-2 and V is TRBV4-1, with 12 bases matching TRBD1. V was clipped by 4 bases and J by 6 bases; unmatched bases: 3. Germline V gene lookup returns CDR1 MGHRA and CDR2 YSYEKL. CDR3 length equals 14 residues. Written as DNA, the CDR3 is TGCGCCAGCAGCCCGGGACAGGGGGCGAATGGCTACACCTTC. It is translated as CASSPGQGANGYTF.

About this clonotype itself: A read error may explain this, as a much larger clone is one base away. The V gene is TRBV29-1, the J gene TRBJ2-7; 8 nucleotides agree with TRBD1. CDR3 length: 12 residues. V lost 4 bases and J lost 6; bases outside the gene matches: 5. CDR1 and CDR2 from the germline V gene are SQVTM and ANQGSEA. In nucleotides, the CDR3 is TGCAGCGTTGTGGCAGGGGGCTGCGAGCAGTACTTC. It codes for CSVVAGGCEQYF.

This clonotype occurred once. V is TRBV9 and J is TRBJ2-2; no definite D call. V gave up 1 base and J gave up 1 base, with 8 bases separating them. Germline CDR1 SGDLS, CDR2 YYNGEE. The CDR3 totals 15 residues. The CDR3 reads CASSVNSQNTGELFF. CDR3 DNA sequence: TGTGCCAGCAGCGTAAACAGCCAGAACACCGGGGAGCTGTTTTTT.

The chain employs TRBV7-9 and TRBJ1-4, with unresolved D. Germline CDR1 and CDR2: SEHNR and FQNEAQ (reference sequence). This CDR3 has 15 residues. V shed 5 bases and J shed 4 bases, with 14 bases lying between them. CDR3 residues: CASSTDPSYNEKLFF. The CDR3 DNA follows: TGTGCCAGCAGCACCGACCCCTCCTATAATGAAAAACTGTTTTTT.

The V call is TRBV20-1, the J call TRBJ2-1; 9 bases align to TRBD2. The CDR3 extends over 16 amino acids. CDR1 is DFQATT, CDR2 SNEGSKA, per germline (reference sequence). With 3 bases clipped from V and 0 bases from J, the junction kept 6 bases outside the gene matches. The CDR3 sequence: CSARDASGVSYNEQFF. The CDR3 bases are TGCAGTGCTAGGGACGCTAGCGGGGTCTCCTACAATGAGCAGTTCTTC.